This T cell receptor (beta chain) appears in the sequencing data of a study of blood T cell repertoires in COVID-19. Clones were sequenced by immunoSEQ multiplex PCR, and TCRdb holds only the in-frame ones, with some missing. The sample lists around 130,000 clones; 75% to 85% were seen once. The sequence derives from a man older than 75 with acute or convalescent COVID-19. Sequencing was done on a sample of peripheral blood.

CDR3 amino acids: CASSPYRGLYNEQFF. CDR3 bases: TGTGCCAGCAGCCCGTACAGGGGGCTGTACAATGAGCAGTTCTTC. The rearrangement uses TRBV7-8 and TRBJ2-1, with 9 bases fitting TRBD1. Trimming at V came to 5 bases and at J to 4 bases, leaving 6 bases not matched to a gene. Germline V gives CDR1 SGHVS, CDR2 FQNEAQ. This CDR3 is 15 amino acids long.